A selection of T cell receptor beta chains follows, all from one sample in a study of regulatory T cells in long-lasting Graves disease. TCRdb re-called the multiplex PCR reads through MiXCR, storing one row per CDR3 protein. Seen here are 650,000 to 850,000 distinct CDR3 sequences, around 30% observed once, and the top ten hold roughly 46%. Here the sequenced sample was peripheral blood mononuclear cells (PBMCs), taken when the disease was refractory, from a patient treated with antithyroid drugs. These receptors all stem from a female donor with Graves disease. Each CDR3 is given with its conserved first and last residue. Each record gives: V gene, D gene, CDR3 length, clone size, J gene, CDR3 DNA, CDR3 protein. The D gene is left open where the match is weak. The listing skips clone size in some rows; elsewhere it reads once, few, many or a size class.

V gene: TRBV2; D gene: .; CDR3 length: 15; clone size: .; J gene: TRBJ2-4; CDR3 DNA: TGTGCCAGCAAACCCCCCCAGGGAGGCAAAAACATTCAGTACTTC; CDR3 protein: CASKPPQGGKNIQYF
V gene: TRBV6-2/TRBV6-3; D gene: .; CDR3 length: 14; clone size: .; J gene: TRBJ1-2; CDR3 DNA: TGTGCCAGCAGTGAGCTCAGCTCGGAGGATGGCTACACCTTC; CDR3 protein: CASSELSSEDGYTF
V gene: TRBV20-1; D gene: .; CDR3 length: 13; clone size: few; J gene: TRBJ1-4; CDR3 DNA: TGCAGTGCTAGTGGGGTGACACAAGAAAAACTGTTTTTT; CDR3 protein: CSASGVTQEKLFF
V gene: TRBV20-1; D gene: TRBD1; CDR3 length: 11; clone size: many; J gene: TRBJ1-2; CDR3 DNA: TGCAGTGGCCGGACAGGTCCTGGCTACACCTTC; CDR3 protein: CSGRTGPGYTF
V gene: TRBV18; D gene: TRBD2; CDR3 length: 18; clone size: .; J gene: TRBJ2-5; CDR3 DNA: TGTGCCAGCTCACCATTGGGCGGGACTAGCGGGAGACGAGAGACCCAGTACTTC; CDR3 protein: CASSPLGGTSGRRETQYF
V gene: TRBV6-2/TRBV6-3; D gene: .; CDR3 length: 22; clone size: .; J gene: TRBJ1-5; CDR3 DNA: TGTGCCAGCAGTCTCTCCACCGGGCCCAGAGCAGCCGTAATATATAGCAATCAGCCCCAGCATTTT; CDR3 protein: CASSLSTGPRAAVIYSNQPQHF
V gene: TRBV12-3/TRBV12-4; D gene: .; CDR3 length: 16; clone size: few; J gene: TRBJ2-2; CDR3 DNA: TGTGCCAGCAGTTTCGGCGTCAGCTTGGACACCGGGGAGCTGTTTTTT; CDR3 protein: CASSFGVSLDTGELFF
V gene: TRBV27; D gene: .; CDR3 length: 16; clone size: few; J gene: TRBJ1-4; CDR3 DNA: TGTGCCAGCAGCCGCGAGGGGGGGAACACTAATGAAAAACTGTTTTTT; CDR3 protein: CASSREGGNTNEKLFF
V gene: TRBV3-1; D gene: .; CDR3 length: 14; clone size: .; J gene: TRBJ1-1; CDR3 DNA: TGTGCCAGCAGGCCAGATTCCAGTCTCACTGAAGCTTTCTTT; CDR3 protein: CASRPDSSLTEAFF
V gene: TRBV7-7; D gene: TRBD2; CDR3 length: 16; clone size: .; J gene: TRBJ2-5; CDR3 DNA: TGTGCCAGCAGCTTAATCGGACTAGCGGGGCCGGAGACCCAGTACTTC; CDR3 protein: CASSLIGLAGPETQYF
V gene: TRBV20-1; D gene: TRBD2; CDR3 length: 15; clone size: once; J gene: TRBJ2-1; CDR3 DNA: TGCAGTGCTAGAGGGCTAGCGGACTCCTACAATGAGCAGTTCTTC; CDR3 protein: CSARGLADSYNEQFF
V gene: TRBV7-9; D gene: .; CDR3 length: 13; clone size: many; J gene: TRBJ1-1; CDR3 DNA: TGTGCCAGCAGCAGTAGAGGGGTCTACGAAGCTTTCTTT; CDR3 protein: CASSSRGVYEAFF
V gene: TRBV19; D gene: TRBD1; CDR3 length: 15; clone size: few; J gene: TRBJ1-5; CDR3 DNA: TGTGCCAGTAGCCCGACAGGGTCGGCCAATCAGCCCCAGCATTTT; CDR3 protein: CASSPTGSANQPQHF
V gene: TRBV2; D gene: .; CDR3 length: 14; clone size: few; J gene: TRBJ2-2; CDR3 DNA: TGTGCCAGCAGGGGCACTGGCGGGACCGGGGAGCTGTTTTTT; CDR3 protein: CASRGTGGTGELFF
V gene: TRBV6-1; D gene: .; CDR3 length: 13; clone size: .; J gene: TRBJ2-7; CDR3 DNA: TGTGCCAGCAGTGAGACAGATGTCTACGAGCAGTACTTC; CDR3 protein: CASSETDVYEQYF
V gene: TRBV9; D gene: .; CDR3 length: 15; clone size: .; J gene: TRBJ1-5; CDR3 DNA: TGTGCCAGCAGCGTAGATGGGTCGTACAATCAGCCCCAGCATTTT; CDR3 protein: CASSVDGSYNQPQHF
V gene: TRBV18; D gene: .; CDR3 length: 13; clone size: .; J gene: TRBJ2-7; CDR3 DNA: TGTGCCAGCTCACCTTTCGCAGCCGGGGAGCAGTACTTC; CDR3 protein: CASSPFAAGEQYF